The 20 T cell receptor beta chains below were found in one sample sequenced in a study of T cell responses to AZD1222 COVID-19 vaccine. Repertoires were generated with immunoSEQ multiplex PCR, while TCRdb's copy carries only in-frame clones and drops some. The sample holds tens of thousands of clones; roughly 87% are singletons and the top ten take 3.9%. Sequenced here: peripheral blood, sampled on day 0 of AZD1222 vaccination. These TCRs come from an adult in good health.

This clone showed up just once. This chain connects TRBV9 to TRBJ1-6, with TRBD1 as a possible D gene (6 bases). This CDR3 is 16 amino acids long. V gave up 0 bases and J gave up 6 bases, with 13 bases separating them. Germline values: CDR1 SGDLS, CDR2 YYNGEE. CDR3 region: CASSVDPTGFNSPLHF. The CDR3 coding sequence is TGTGCCAGCAGCGTAGACCCGACAGGATTTAATTCACCCCTCCACTTT.

The J gene is TRBJ2-7, the V gene TRBV4-1, with 9 bases matching TRBD1. Per germline, CDR1 MGHRA and CDR2 YSYEKL. The length of the CDR3 is 18 residues. Trimming cost V 1 base and J 3 bases; bases outside gene matches: 13. CDR3 sequence (DNA): TGCGCCAGCAGCCAAGTCCTTACCGGGACAGGGATGGACTACGAGCAGTACTTC. Protein sequence: CASSQVLTGTGMDYEQYF.

The chain combines TRBV5-1 with TRBJ1-4, with 11 bases lining up with TRBD1. Germline V gene lookup returns CDR1 SGHRS and CDR2 YFSETQ. V gave up 4 bases and J gave up 5 bases; unmatched junction bases: 4. This CDR3 spans 15 amino acids. CDR3 sequence: CASSTGQGDNEKLFF. CDR3 nucleotides: TGCGCCAGCAGCACGGGACAGGGGGACAATGAAAAACTGTTTTTT.

This chain uses TRBV12-3 or TRBV12-4 with TRBJ2-3; TRBD2 matches at 10 bases. Unmatched junction bases numbered 8, after V lost 8 bases and J lost 9 bases. The CDR3 totals 13 residues. CDR3 region: CASRGVAGGTQYF. CDR3 coding DNA: TGTGCCAGCCGTGGGGTAGCGGGGGGAACGCAGTATTTT.

The rearrangement joins TRBV5-5 to TRBJ2-3; D unresolved. This CDR3 is built from 15 residues. The germline gives CDR1 SGHKS, CDR2 YYEKEE (reference sequence). V gave up 3 bases and J gave up 0 bases, with 11 bases separating them. CDR3 protein: CASSSTATSTDTQYF. The DNA of the CDR3 is TGTGCCAGCAGCTCAACAGCTACTAGCACAGATACGCAGTATTTT.

The chain joins TRBV2 to TRBJ1-2; 9 bases fit TRBD1. The CDR3 is 14 amino acids. CDR1 is SNHLY, CDR2 FYNNEI, per germline. V lost 5 bases, J lost 4 bases, and 5 bases stayed unmatched. The CDR3 DNA follows: TGTGCCAGCAGTCCGGGACAGGGAAGCTATGGCTACACCTTC. Residues: CASSPGQGSYGYTF. The full variable domain, in which reference TRBV2 and TRBJ1-2 provide the parts outside the CDR3, is EPEVTQTPSHQVTQMGQEVILRCVPISNHLYFYWYRQILGQKVEFLVSFYNNEISEKSEIFDDQFSVERPDGSNFTLKIRSTKLEDSAMYFCASSPGQGSYGYTFGSGTRLTVV.

The gene calls are TRBV28 and TRBJ1-2; D is unclear. The CDR3 is 13 residues long. CDR1 is MDHEN and CDR2 is SYDVKM in the germline V gene. V was shortened by 5 bases and J by 2 bases, with 9 bases between the two germline ends. CDR3 in DNA: TGTGCCAGCAGTCCCCGGGAGAACTATGGCTACACCTTC. Amino acid sequence: CASSPRENYGYTF.

The chain links TRBV5-6 to TRBJ2-4, with D possibly TRBD1 on 6 matching bases. Trimming removed 4 bases at V and 3 bases at J, with 11 bases between. Germline CDR1 SGHDT, CDR2 YYEEEE. The CDR3 spans 14 residues. For the CDR3, the DNA is TGTGCCAGCAGCCCGGACAGCAACAAAAACATTCAGTACTTC. This codes for CASSPDSNKNIQYF. The full variable domain, completed using reference TRBV5-6 and TRBJ2-4, is DAGVTQSPTHLIKTRGQQVTLRCSPKSGHDTVSWYQQALGQGPQFIFQYYEEEERQRGNFPDRFSGHQFPNYSSELNVNALLLGDSALYLCASSPDSNKNIQYFGAGTRLSVL.

The chain has TRBV13 and TRBJ2-1; perhaps TRBD2 as D (6 bases). Germline assignment: CDR1 PRHDT and CDR2 FYEKMQ (reference sequence). Trimming took off 4 bases at V and 7 bases at J, with 11 bases between the two ends. CDR3 length: 13 residues. CDR3 DNA sequence: TGTGCCAGCAGCTGGGGAGCGGGTAATGAGCAGTTCTTC. Amino acid sequence: CASSWGAGNEQFF. Variable domain in full (rest from reference TRBV13 and TRBJ2-1): AAGVIQSPRHLIKEKRETATLKCYPIPRHDTVYWYQQGPGQDPQFLISFYEKMQSDKGSIPDRFSAQQFSDYHSELNMSSLELGDSALYFCASSWGAGNEQFFGPGTRLTVL.

V and J are TRBV5-4 and TRBJ2-1; TRBD2 aligns across 14 bases. The ends lost 4 bases at V and 4 bases at J; junction bases unmatched: 4. CDR1 SGHNT and CDR2 YYREEE come from the germline V gene (reference sequence). The CDR3 spans 16 residues. CDR3 bases: TGTGCCAGCAGCGGAGGGACTAGCGGGGGTTACAATGAGCAGTTCTTC. Translated, it gives CASSGGTSGGYNEQFF.

The V and J genes are TRBV11-2 and TRBJ2-1; D tentatively fits TRBD1 or TRBD2 (5 bases each). The CDR3 is 14 amino acids. Germline lookup yields CDR1 SGHAT and CDR2 FQNNGV. V lost 0 bases, J lost 8 bases, and 11 bases lay in between. CDR3: CASSLEGVVDEQFF. CDR3 in DNA: TGTGCCAGCAGCTTAGAGGGGGTCGTCGATGAGCAGTTCTTC.

This chain connects TRBV9 to TRBJ2-2; 7 bases match TRBD1. The CDR3 is 18 residues long. The trim removed 4 bases at V and 0 bases at J, leaving 12 bases unmatched. The germline CDR1 and CDR2 sequences are SGDLS and YYNGEE. CDR3 region: CASSTRQGRRANTGELFF. Here the CDR3 DNA reads TGTGCCAGCAGCACCCGACAGGGACGCCGAGCGAACACCGGGGAGCTGTTTTTT.

The chain is built from TRBV5-1 and TRBJ1-1; D unclear. This CDR3 is built from 14 residues. Trimming shortened V by 2 bases and J by 1 base, and 9 bases separated the two germline ends. Per germline, CDR1 SGHRS and CDR2 YFSETQ. In DNA, the CDR3 is TGCGCCAGCAGCTTCGGGCAGGAGAACACTGAAGCTTTCTTT. Its translation is CASSFGQENTEAFF.

The J gene is TRBJ2-5, the V gene TRBV19; no reliable D call. This CDR3 spans 15 amino acids. The germline gives CDR1 LNHDA, CDR2 SQIVND (reference sequence). Trimming left V 1 base short and J 2 bases short, with 11 bases between. CDR3 bases: TGTGCCAGTAGTATAGGAACAGTTGGTCAAGAGACCCAGTACTTC. This sequence encodes CASSIGTVGQETQYF.

The V call is TRBV7-9, the J call TRBJ1-2; TRBD1 matches at 8 bases. V was clipped by 0 bases and J by 5 bases; unmatched bases: 2. Germline CDR1 is SEHNR and CDR2 is FQNEAQ (reference sequence). The CDR3 length is 14 residues. The DNA for the CDR3 is TGTGCCAGCAGCTTAGCGACAGGGGTATATGGCTACACCTTC. Translated: CASSLATGVYGYTF. Full variable domain (remainder filled in from reference TRBV7-9 and TRBJ1-2): DTGVSQNPRHKITKRGQNVTFRCDPISEHNRLYWYRQTLGQGPEFLTYFQNEAQLEKSRLLSDRFSAERPKGSFSTLEIQRTEQGDSAMYLCASSLATGVYGYTFGSGTRLTVV.

The J gene is TRBJ2-3, the V gene TRBV7-9; 8 positions match TRBD2. The trim removed 1 base at V and 8 bases at J, leaving 14 bases unmatched. Germline V lookup: CDR1 SEHNR, CDR2 FQNEAQ (reference sequence). This CDR3 spans 17 amino acids. The CDR3 region is CASSLGFGGGTAGTQYF. The DNA of the CDR3 is TGTGCCAGCAGCTTAGGATTTGGCGGGGGGACGGCAGGTACGCAGTATTTT.

J is TRBJ1-4 and V is TRBV7-9, with TRBD1 matching over 7 bases. The CDR3 totals 16 residues. J gave up 6 bases and V 4 bases, and 11 bases lay outside the gene matches. Germline loops: CDR1 SEHNR, CDR2 FQNEAQ (reference sequence). CDR3 DNA: TGTGCCAGCAGCTCCCAGGATAGGGGGCTCGATGAAAAACTGTTTTTT. Translating it yields CASSSQDRGLDEKLFF. The full variable domain, rest sourced from reference TRBV7-9 and TRBJ1-4, is DTGVSQNPRHKITKRGQNVTFRCDPISEHNRLYWYRQTLGQGPEFLTYFQNEAQLEKSRLLSDRFSAERPKGSFSTLEIQRTEQGDSAMYLCASSSQDRGLDEKLFFGSGTQLSVL.

The chain recombines TRBV25-1 with TRBJ2-6; D unclear. CDR1 is MGHDK, CDR2 SYGVNS, per germline. The CDR3 totals 14 residues. The ends were cut back, 3 bases at V and 4 bases at J, with 7 bases in the middle. CDR3 sequence reads: CASSDVVGANVLTF. The DNA of the CDR3 is TGTGCCAGCAGTGATGTGGTGGGGGCCAACGTCCTGACTTTC. Based on the CDR3 plus reference TRBV25-1 and TRBJ2-6, the full variable domain is EADIYQTPRYLVIGTGKKITLECSQTMGHDKMYWYQQDPGMELHLIHYSYGVNSTEKGDLSSESTVSRIRTEHFPLTLESARPSHTSQYLCASSDVVGANVLTFGAGSRLTVL.

There are a few counts of this clone. The chain is built from TRBV7-3 and TRBJ2-3; the match to TRBD2 covers 9 bases. V dropped 5 bases and J dropped 6; count of bases not matched to a gene: 9. The CDR3 consists of 15 residues. Germline V CDR1 and CDR2: SGHTA, FQGTGA. The CDR3 is CASSNGLAYSDTQYF. The CDR3 DNA reads as TGTGCCAGCAGCAATGGACTAGCGTATTCCGATACGCAGTATTTT.

The table lists this clone with a count of one. V and J are TRBV5-6 and TRBJ2-2; D unclear. The CDR3 extends over 13 amino acids. V shed 7 bases and J shed 1 base, with 8 bases lying between them. Germline V gene lookup returns CDR1 SGHDT and CDR2 YYEEEE. The CDR3 reads CASSYRNTGELFF. CDR3 DNA: TGTGCCAGCTCTTACAGGAACACCGGGGAGCTGTTTTTT.